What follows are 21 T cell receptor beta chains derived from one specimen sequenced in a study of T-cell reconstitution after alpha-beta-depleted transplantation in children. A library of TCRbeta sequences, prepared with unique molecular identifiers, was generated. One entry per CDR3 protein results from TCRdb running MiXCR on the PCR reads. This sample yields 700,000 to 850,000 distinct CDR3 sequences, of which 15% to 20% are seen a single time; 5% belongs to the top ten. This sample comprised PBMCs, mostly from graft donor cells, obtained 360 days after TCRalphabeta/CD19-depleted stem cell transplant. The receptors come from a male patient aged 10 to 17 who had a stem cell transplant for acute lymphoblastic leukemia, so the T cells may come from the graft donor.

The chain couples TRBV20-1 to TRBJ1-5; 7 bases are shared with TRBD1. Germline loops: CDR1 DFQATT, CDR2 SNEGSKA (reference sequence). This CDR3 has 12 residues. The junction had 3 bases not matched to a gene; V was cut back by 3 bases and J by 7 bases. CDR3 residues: CSARGRGQPQHF. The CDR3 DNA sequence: TGCAGTGCTAGGGGCAGGGGGCAGCCCCAGCATTTT.

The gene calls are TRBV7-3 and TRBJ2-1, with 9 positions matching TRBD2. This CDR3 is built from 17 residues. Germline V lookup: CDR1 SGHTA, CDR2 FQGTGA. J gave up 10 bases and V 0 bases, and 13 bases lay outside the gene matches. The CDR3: CASSLTAGVSGRGEQFF. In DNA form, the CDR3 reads TGTGCCAGCAGCTTAACCGCCGGAGTTAGCGGGAGAGGGGAGCAGTTCTTC.

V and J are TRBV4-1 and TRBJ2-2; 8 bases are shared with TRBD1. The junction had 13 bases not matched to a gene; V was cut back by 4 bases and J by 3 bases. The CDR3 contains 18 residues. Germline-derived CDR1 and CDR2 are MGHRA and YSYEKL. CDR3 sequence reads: CASSRVLPGQVDTGELFF. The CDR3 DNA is TGCGCCAGCAGCCGCGTTTTACCGGGACAGGTCGACACCGGGGAGCTGTTTTTT.

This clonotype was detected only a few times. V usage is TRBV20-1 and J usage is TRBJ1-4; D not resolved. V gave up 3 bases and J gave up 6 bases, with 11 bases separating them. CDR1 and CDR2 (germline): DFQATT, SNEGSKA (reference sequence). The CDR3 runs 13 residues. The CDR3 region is CSASPTSDEKLFF. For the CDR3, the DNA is TGCAGTGCTAGCCCAACTTCGGATGAAAAACTGTTTTTT.

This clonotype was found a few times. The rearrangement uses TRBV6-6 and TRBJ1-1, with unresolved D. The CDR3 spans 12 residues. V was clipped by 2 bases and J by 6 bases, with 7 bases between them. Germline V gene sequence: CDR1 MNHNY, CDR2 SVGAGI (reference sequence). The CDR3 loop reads CASSYGVSEAFF. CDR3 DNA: TGTGCCAGCAGTTACGGGGTCTCTGAAGCTTTCTTT.

In nucleotides, the CDR3 is TGCGCCAGCACGTCAGGGGAGAGGGAGACCCAGTACTTC. It translates to CASTSGERETQYF. The V call is TRBV5-1, the J call TRBJ2-5, with D maybe TRBD1 (6 bases). V was cut by 6 bases and J by 5 bases, with 14 bases left in between. Looked up from germline, CDR1 is SGHRS and CDR2 is YFSETQ. This CDR3 contains 13 residues.

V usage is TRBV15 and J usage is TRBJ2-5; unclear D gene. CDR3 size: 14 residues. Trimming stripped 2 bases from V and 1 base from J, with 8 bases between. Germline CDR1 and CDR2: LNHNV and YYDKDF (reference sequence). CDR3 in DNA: TGTGCCACCAGCAGACCTAACCTCCAAGAGACCCAGTACTTC. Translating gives CATSRPNLQETQYF.

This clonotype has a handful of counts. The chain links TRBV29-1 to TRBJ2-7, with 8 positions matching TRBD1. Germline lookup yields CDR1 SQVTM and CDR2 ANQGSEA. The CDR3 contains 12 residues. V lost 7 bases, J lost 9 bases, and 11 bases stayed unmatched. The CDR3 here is CSEGRTGTGQYF. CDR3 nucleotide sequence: TGCAGCGAAGGCCGGACAGGGACAGGGCAGTACTTC.

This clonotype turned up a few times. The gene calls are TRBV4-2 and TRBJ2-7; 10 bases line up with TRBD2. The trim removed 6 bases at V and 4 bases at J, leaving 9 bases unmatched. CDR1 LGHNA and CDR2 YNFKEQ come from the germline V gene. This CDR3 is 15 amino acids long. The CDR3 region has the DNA TGTGCCAGCAGGGGAGCTAGCGGGAGTATGTACGAGCAGTACTTC. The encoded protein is CASRGASGSMYEQYF.

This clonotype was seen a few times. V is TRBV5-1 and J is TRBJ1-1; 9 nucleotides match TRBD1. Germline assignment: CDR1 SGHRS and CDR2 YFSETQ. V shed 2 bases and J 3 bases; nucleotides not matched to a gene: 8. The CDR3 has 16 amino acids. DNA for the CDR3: TGCGCCAGCAGCTTACAGGGGGCAGGTATGGACACTGAAGCTTTCTTT. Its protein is CASSLQGAGMDTEAFF. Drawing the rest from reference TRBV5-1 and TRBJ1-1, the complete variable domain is KAGVTQTPRYLIKTRGQQVTLSCSPISGHRSVSWYQQTPGQGLQFLFEYFSETQRNKGNFPGRFSGRQFSNSRSEMNVSTLELGDSALYLCASSLQGAGMDTEAFFGQGTRLTVV.

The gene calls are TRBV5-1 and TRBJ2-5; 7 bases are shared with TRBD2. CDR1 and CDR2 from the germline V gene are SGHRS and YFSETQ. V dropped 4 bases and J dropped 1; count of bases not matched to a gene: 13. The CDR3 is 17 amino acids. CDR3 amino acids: CASSPTTPTGGQETQYF. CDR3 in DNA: TGCGCCAGCAGCCCAACAACACCGACGGGAGGCCAAGAGACCCAGTACTTC.

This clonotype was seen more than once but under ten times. In nucleotides, the CDR3 is TGTGCCAGCAGCGCCGCCGGGACTAGCGGGATCCTCGAGACCCAGTACTTC. This codes for CASSAAGTSGILETQYF. The V gene is TRBV13, the J gene TRBJ2-5; 13 nucleotides match TRBD2. There are 17 residues in the CDR3. The germline gives CDR1 PRHDT, CDR2 FYEKMQ (reference sequence). After removal of 5 bases from V and 5 bases from J, the junction contained 11 bases not matched to a gene.

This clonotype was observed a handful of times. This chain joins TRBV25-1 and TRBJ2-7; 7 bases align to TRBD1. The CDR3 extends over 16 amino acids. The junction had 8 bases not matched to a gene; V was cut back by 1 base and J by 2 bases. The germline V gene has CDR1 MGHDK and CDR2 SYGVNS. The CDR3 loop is CASSESPPGTAYEQYF. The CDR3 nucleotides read TGTGCCAGCAGTGAATCCCCACCGGGGACAGCCTACGAGCAGTACTTC.

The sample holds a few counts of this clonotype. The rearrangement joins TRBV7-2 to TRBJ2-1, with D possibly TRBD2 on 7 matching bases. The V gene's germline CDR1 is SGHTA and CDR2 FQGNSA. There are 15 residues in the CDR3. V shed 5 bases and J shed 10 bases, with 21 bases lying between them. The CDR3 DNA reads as TGTGCCAGCAGCGTAGAGGGGGGGATCCCTGGAGAGCAGTTCTTC. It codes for CASSVEGGIPGEQFF.

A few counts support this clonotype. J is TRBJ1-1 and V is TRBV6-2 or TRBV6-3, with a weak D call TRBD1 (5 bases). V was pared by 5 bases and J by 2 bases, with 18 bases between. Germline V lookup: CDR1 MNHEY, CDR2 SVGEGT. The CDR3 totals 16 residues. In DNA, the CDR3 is TGTGCCAGCAGTGACAGAGCTAGAAGTGGAAACACTGAAGCTTTCTTT. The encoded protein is CASSDRARSGNTEAFF.

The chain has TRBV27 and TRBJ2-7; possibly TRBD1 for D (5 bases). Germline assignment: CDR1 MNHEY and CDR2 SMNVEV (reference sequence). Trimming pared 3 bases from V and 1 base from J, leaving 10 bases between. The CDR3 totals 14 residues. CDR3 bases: TGTGCCAGCAGTTTTTACCAGGGTTCCTACGAGCAGTACTTC. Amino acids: CASSFYQGSYEQYF.

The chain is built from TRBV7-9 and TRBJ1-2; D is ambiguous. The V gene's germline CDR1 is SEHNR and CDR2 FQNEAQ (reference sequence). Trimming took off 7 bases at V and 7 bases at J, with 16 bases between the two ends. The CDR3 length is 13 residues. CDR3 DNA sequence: TGTGCCAGCAACCCAGTTTCGGTGCGTGGCTACACCTTC. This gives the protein CASNPVSVRGYTF.

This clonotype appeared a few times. CDR3 DNA: TGCGCCAGCAGCAAGGGACACTACTCCTACAATGAGCAGTTCTTC. Its protein is CASSKGHYSYNEQFF. The V and J genes are TRBV5-1 and TRBJ2-1; D perhaps matches TRBD1 (6 bases). V gave up 4 bases and J gave up 0 bases, with 11 bases separating them. The CDR3 contains 15 residues. In germline, CDR1 is SGHRS, CDR2 YFSETQ.

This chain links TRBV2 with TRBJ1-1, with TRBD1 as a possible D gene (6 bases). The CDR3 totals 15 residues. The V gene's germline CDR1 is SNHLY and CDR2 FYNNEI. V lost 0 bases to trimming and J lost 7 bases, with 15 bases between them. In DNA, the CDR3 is TGTGCCAGCAGTGAAGCGCTTTCAGGGGCCGATGAAGCTTTCTTT. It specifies CASSEALSGADEAFF.

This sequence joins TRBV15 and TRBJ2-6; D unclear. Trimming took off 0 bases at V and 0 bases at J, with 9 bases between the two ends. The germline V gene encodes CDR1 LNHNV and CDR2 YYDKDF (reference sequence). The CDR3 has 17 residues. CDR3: CATSRDPRGSGANVLTF. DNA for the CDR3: TGTGCCACCAGCAGAGATCCCCGAGGCTCTGGGGCCAACGTCCTGACTTTC.

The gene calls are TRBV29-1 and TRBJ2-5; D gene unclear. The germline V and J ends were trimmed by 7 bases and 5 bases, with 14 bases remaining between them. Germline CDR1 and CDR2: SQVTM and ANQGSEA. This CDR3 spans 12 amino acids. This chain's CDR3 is CSAVTPHETQYF. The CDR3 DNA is TGCAGCGCCGTGACACCCCACGAGACCCAGTACTTC.